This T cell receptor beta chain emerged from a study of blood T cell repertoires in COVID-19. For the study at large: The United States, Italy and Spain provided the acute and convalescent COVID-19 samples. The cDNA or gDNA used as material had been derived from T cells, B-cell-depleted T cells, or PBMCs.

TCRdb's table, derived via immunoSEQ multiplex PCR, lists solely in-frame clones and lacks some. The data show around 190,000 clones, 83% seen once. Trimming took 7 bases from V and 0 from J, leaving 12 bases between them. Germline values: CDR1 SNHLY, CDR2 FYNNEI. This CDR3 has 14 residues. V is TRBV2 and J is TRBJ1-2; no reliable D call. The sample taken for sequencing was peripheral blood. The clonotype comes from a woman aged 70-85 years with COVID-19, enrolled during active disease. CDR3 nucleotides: TGTGCCAGCACAATCTCGCAGGCTAACTATGGCTACACCTTC. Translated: CASTISQANYGYTF.